The 29 T cell receptor beta chains reported below all come from one sample, sequenced in a study of regulatory T cells in long-lasting Graves disease. The TCR beta library used iRepertoire HTBI primers with Arm-PCR amplification of CDR3. Via MiXCR, TCRdb re-called the multiplex PCR reads, giving one row per CDR3 protein. The table includes around 400,000 distinct CDR3 sequences, about 21% detected once. The sample's time point: persistent/refractory GD, antithyroid drugs over 5 years with positive TRAb. TCR sequences were obtained from RNA taken from PBMCs. Sequenced material: peripheral blood mononuclear cells (PBMCs), taken when the disease was refractory, from a patient treated with antithyroid drugs. Receptors originate from a female donor with Graves disease.

This clonotype was observed a single time. The chain has TRBV7-9 and TRBJ2-3; TRBD2 might be the D (7 bases). The CDR3 covers 18 residues. V was trimmed by 4 bases and J by 5 bases, leaving 25 bases between them. Germline-derived CDR1 and CDR2 are SEHNR and FQNEAQ (reference sequence). CDR3 protein: CASSSPPSSGARGDTQYF. Written as DNA, the CDR3 is TGTGCCAGCAGCTCTCCTCCTAGCAGCGGGGCCAGGGGAGATACGCAGTATTTT.

The genes are TRBV5-6 and TRBJ1-6; 7 bases match TRBD1. Losses at the gene ends were 6 bases for V and 8 bases for J; bases not matched to a gene: 11. Germline V CDR1 and CDR2: SGHDT, YYEEEE. The CDR3 length is 15 residues. CDR3 region: CASTVSQGRYSPLHF. The CDR3 nucleotides read TGTGCCAGCACCGTATCACAGGGGAGATATTCACCCCTCCACTTT.

With respect to this clonotype: Because the CDR3 is missing its conserved closing phenylalanine or tryptophan, this is likely a read error. The rearrangement joins TRBV5-6 to TRBJ2-5, with 7 bases matching TRBD2. Trimming took 2 bases from V and 5 from J; bases not matched to a gene: 6. Per germline, CDR1 SGHDT and CDR2 YYEEEE. The CDR3 loop spans 14 amino acids. This CDR3 reads CASSFEGGVETQYS. In DNA, the CDR3 is TGTGCCAGCAGCTTTGAGGGAGGGGTGGAGACCCAGTACTCC.

This clonotype was detected only once. A much larger clone is a single base away; this may be a read error. The J gene is TRBJ2-5, the V gene TRBV6-2 or TRBV6-3, with TRBD1 matching over 7 bases. The germline V gene has CDR1 MNHEY and CDR2 SVGEGT. This CDR3 contains 13 residues. DNA of the CDR3: TGTGCCAGCAACAGGGGAGACCAAGGGACCCAGTACTTC. It translates to CASNRGDQGTQYF.

This clonotype appeared many times. CDR3: CASSPPGRMNTEAFF. In DNA form, the CDR3 reads TGTGCCAGCAGTCCCCCGGGACGAATGAACACTGAAGCTTTCTTT. The V call is TRBV28, the J call TRBJ1-1, with D possibly being TRBD1 (5 bases). There are 15 residues in the CDR3. The V end lost 5 bases, the J end lost 0 bases, and 13 bases lay between the germline ends. Per the germline V gene, CDR1 is MDHEN and CDR2 is SYDVKM.

In this sample, this clonotype turned up a few times. A read error may be the cause here, since a much bigger clone is one base away. The chain uses TRBV20-1 and TRBJ2-5; 7 positions agree with TRBD2. J was trimmed by 4 bases and V by 6 bases; bases with no gene match: 11. The germline V gene has CDR1 DFQATT and CDR2 SNEGSKA (reference sequence). This CDR3 has 14 residues. The CDR3 DNA is TGCAGTGCGTGGGGGGGGGGAACCCGAGAGACCCAGTACTTC. This encodes CSAWGGGTRETQYF.

This clonotype has only a few counts. The chain uses TRBV7-9 and TRBJ2-7; D is possibly TRBD1 (8 bases). Germline loops: CDR1 SEHNR, CDR2 FQNEAQ (reference sequence). V gave up 2 bases and J gave up 0 bases, with 23 bases separating them. The CDR3 runs 19 residues. The CDR3 DNA follows: TGTGCCAGCAGCTTACAGCGACAGGGGAGCTCTAGCGGCTCCTACGAGCAGTACTTC. As protein: CASSLQRQGSSSGSYEQYF. The whole variable domain, filled in from reference TRBV7-9 and TRBJ2-7, reads DTGVSQNPRHKITKRGQNVTFRCDPISEHNRLYWYRQTLGQGPEFLTYFQNEAQLEKSRLLSDRFSAERPKGSFSTLEIQRTEQGDSAMYLCASSLQRQGSSSGSYEQYFGPGTRLTVT.

The V and J genes are TRBV7-9 and TRBJ1-3; D is perhaps TRBD1 (5 bases). The CDR3 covers 16 residues. CDR1 is SEHNR, CDR2 FQNEAQ, per germline (reference sequence). Trimming shortened V by 2 bases and J by 3 bases, and 14 bases separated the two germline ends. The DNA of the CDR3 is TGTGCCAGCAGCTTATCCGACCCAGGGAGTGGAAACACCATATATTTT. It codes for CASSLSDPGSGNTIYF. The full variable domain, rest sourced from reference TRBV7-9 and TRBJ1-3, is DTGVSQNPRHKITKRGQNVTFRCDPISEHNRLYWYRQTLGQGPEFLTYFQNEAQLEKSRLLSDRFSAERPKGSFSTLEIQRTEQGDSAMYLCASSLSDPGSGNTIYFGEGSWLTVV.

This clonotype has ten or more counts. The rearrangement links TRBV3-1 to TRBJ1-5; no reliable D call. Trimming cost V 0 bases and J 4 bases, with 4 bases left between them. CDR1 is LGHDT and CDR2 is YNNKEL in the germline V gene (reference sequence). This CDR3 has 13 residues. CDR3 residues: CASSQDLNQPQHF. The CDR3 DNA follows: TGTGCCAGCAGCCAAGATCTAAATCAGCCCCAGCATTTT.

The table lists this clonotype with many counts. J is TRBJ2-6 and V is TRBV11-2; D is ambiguous. Trimming removed 0 bases from V and 0 bases from J, with 9 bases in between. The CDR3 length is 17 residues. In germline, CDR1 is SGHAT, CDR2 FQNNGV. The CDR3 bases are TGTGCCAGCAGCTTAGATTCGGATAACTCTGGGGCCAACGTCCTGACTTTC. Translating gives CASSLDSDNSGANVLTF.

This clonotype was detected ten times or more. The genes are TRBV4-1 and TRBJ1-4; D might be TRBD1 (6 bases). Germline lookup yields CDR1 MGHRA and CDR2 YSYEKL. V lost 6 bases and J lost 14, with 16 bases in between. CDR3 length equals 12 residues. The CDR3 nucleotides read TGCGCCAGCAGTCACGAGAGGACAGCCCTGTTTTTT. Protein sequence: CASSHERTALFF.

This clonotype was recorded a few times. The chain joins TRBV28 to TRBJ2-3; TRBD2 agrees at 12 bases. Trimming took 5 bases from V and 4 from J; bases not matched to a gene: 4. CDR3 length equals 15 residues. The germline gives CDR1 MDHEN, CDR2 SYDVKM. The CDR3 DNA sequence: TGTGCCAGCAGTGGACTAGCGGGGCTTCCAGATACGCAGTATTTT. Translation: CASSGLAGLPDTQYF.

This clonotype was seen repeatedly, ten times or more. The chain carries TRBV28 and TRBJ2-5; D is unresolved. Germline lookup yields CDR1 MDHEN and CDR2 SYDVKM. The CDR3 runs 14 residues. Trimming shortened V by 7 bases and J by 5 bases, and 17 bases separated the two germline ends. CDR3 sequence: CASKWSGNRETQYF. CDR3 nucleotides: TGTGCCAGCAAGTGGAGTGGGAATCGGGAGACCCAGTACTTC.

Of note for this clonotype: A read error is possible here, since a much larger clone lies one base away. The chain carries TRBV2 and TRBJ2-1; a possible D gene is TRBD2 (6 bases). The CDR3 has 13 amino acids. The germline V gene has CDR1 SNHLY and CDR2 FYNNEI. V was shortened by 4 bases and J by 10 bases, with 14 bases between the two germline ends. The CDR3 nucleotides are TGTGCCAGCAGTGCTAGCGAGATTCGCGAGCAGTTCTTC. Protein: CASSASEIREQFF.

V usage is TRBV6-2 or TRBV6-3 and J usage is TRBJ2-1; TRBD2 matches 11 bases. V lost 6 bases to trimming and J lost 4 bases; unmatched junction nucleotides: 8. This CDR3 contains 16 residues. Germline CDR1 MNHEY, CDR2 SVGEGT. CDR3 DNA: TGTGCCAGCAGGCCTTCCGGGACTAGCGGATACAATGAGCAGTTCTTC. This encodes CASRPSGTSGYNEQFF.

This clonotype was detected ten times or more. The chain is built from TRBV12-3 or TRBV12-4 and TRBJ2-3, with 7 positions matching TRBD1. The J segment lost 3 bases and the V segment lost 5 bases, leaving 2 bases of the junction unmatched. This CDR3 comprises 13 residues. The CDR3: CASSRDSTDTQYF. The CDR3 DNA reads TGTGCCAGCAGTCGGGACAGTACAGATACGCAGTATTTT.

On this clonotype: Given a much more abundant clone one base away, this may be a read error. CDR3 bases: TGTGCCAGCCGGAACCGGGTAGCCTCCTACGAGCAGTACTTC. Protein: CASRNRVASYEQYF. This chain uses TRBV27 with TRBJ2-7; D gene ambiguous. The CDR3 has 14 amino acids. The germline gives CDR1 MNHEY, CDR2 SMNVEV (reference sequence). V was clipped by 8 bases and J by 0 bases, with 14 bases between them.

This clonotype was picked up many times. The J gene is TRBJ2-7, the V gene TRBV28; D might be TRBD2 (5 bases). The germline gives CDR1 MDHEN, CDR2 SYDVKM. V dropped 3 bases and J dropped 3 bases, with 18 bases sitting between them. The CDR3 runs 16 residues. CDR3 DNA: TGTGCCAGCAGTTTTTCCCAAGTGCCGGGATTCTACGAGCAGTACTTC. Translation: CASSFSQVPGFYEQYF.

This clonotype was counted many times. The J gene is TRBJ2-5, the V gene TRBV28; 10 bases are a match to TRBD2. This CDR3 comprises 19 residues. The germline V gene has CDR1 MDHEN and CDR2 SYDVKM. The V segment lost 3 bases and the J segment 0 bases; nucleotides outside the gene matches: 13. The CDR3 loop is CASSFYVGVSGRNQETQYF. The CDR3 DNA is TGTGCCAGCAGTTTTTACGTGGGTGTTAGCGGGAGGAACCAAGAGACCCAGTACTTC.

This clonotype was observed many times. The V call is TRBV2, the J call TRBJ1-1, with D possibly being TRBD1 (5 bases). This CDR3 has 15 residues. Trimming removed 3 bases from V and 9 bases from J, with 20 bases in between. Germline V gene lookup returns CDR1 SNHLY and CDR2 FYNNEI. The CDR3 DNA reads as TGTGCCAGCAGTGATACGAGAGGGGCCGTGAAAAAAGCTTTCTTT. The encoded protein is CASSDTRGAVKKAFF.

The V gene is TRBV30, the J gene TRBJ1-1, with 7 bases that match TRBD1. The V gene end was trimmed by 2 bases and the J gene end by 0 bases; junction bases not matched to a gene: 9. Germline V gives CDR1 GTSNPN, CDR2 SVGIG (reference sequence). The CDR3 contains 16 residues. Written as DNA, the CDR3 is TGTGCCTGGAGTTATATAAGGACAGGTTTGAACACTGAAGCTTTCTTT. Protein product: CAWSYIRTGLNTEAFF.

A note on this clonotype: Just one base apart from a much larger clone, this may be a read error. The chain has TRBV6-5 and TRBJ2-7; 7 nucleotides match TRBD1. CDR1 and CDR2 from the germline V gene are MNHEY and SVGAGI. V gave up 8 bases and J gave up 2 bases; unmatched junction bases: 12. The CDR3 length is 15 residues. The CDR3 protein is CASGLTGQEAYEQYF. CDR3 nucleotide sequence: TGTGCCAGCGGTTTAACCGGACAGGAAGCCTACGAGCAGTACTTC.

The chain recombines TRBV28 with TRBJ2-1; 15 bases are a match to TRBD2. V trimming: 4 bases; J trimming: 9 bases; junction bases outside the gene matches: 4. Germline loops: CDR1 MDHEN, CDR2 SYDVKM. The CDR3 totals 15 residues. This CDR3 reads CASSSGTSGRIEQFF. CDR3 nucleotides: TGTGCCAGCAGTTCCGGGACTAGCGGGAGGATTGAGCAGTTCTTC.

A word on this clonotype: Sequence at one end of the junction differs from germline and may be a read error. The chain recombines TRBV7-3 with TRBJ2-5; 7 bases agree with TRBD1. There are 12 residues in the CDR3. Per the germline V gene, CDR1 is SGHTA and CDR2 is FQGTGA. The CDR3 sequence: CAGSLDRETQYF. The CDR3, as DNA: TGTGCCGGCAGCTTGGACAGGGAGACCCAGTACTTC.

The sample holds many counts of this clonotype. The CDR3 protein is CASRFLAGGDTGELFF. As DNA, the CDR3 is TGTGCCAGCAGGTTTCTAGCGGGAGGGGACACCGGGGAGCTGTTTTTT. The rearrangement links TRBV7-8 to TRBJ2-2; 12 positions match TRBD2. The CDR3 totals 16 residues. V was clipped by 6 bases and J by 3 bases; unmatched bases: 5. Germline V gene lookup returns CDR1 SGHVS and CDR2 FQNEAQ.

Here the CDR3 reads CASSLWVGTGSAEAFF. The CDR3 bases are TGTGCCAGCAGCTTATGGGTCGGGACAGGGAGCGCTGAAGCTTTCTTT. The V call is TRBV7-9, the J call TRBJ1-1, with 9 nucleotides matching TRBD1. The trim removed 2 bases at V and 6 bases at J, leaving 10 bases unmatched. Germline V lookup: CDR1 SEHNR, CDR2 FQNEAQ (reference sequence). The CDR3 has 16 amino acids.

This clonotype was recorded at least ten times. The J gene is TRBJ2-7, the V gene TRBV24-1; no firm D call. The CDR3 has 13 amino acids. Germline lookup yields CDR1 KGHDR and CDR2 SFDVKD. The ends were cut back, 2 bases at V and 1 base at J, with 5 bases in the middle. The CDR3 here is CATSDSKSYEQYF. The CDR3 DNA reads TGTGCCACCAGTGATTCCAAATCCTACGAGCAGTACTTC.

This clonotype was counted a few times. This chain uses TRBV27 with TRBJ2-7; 9 positions match TRBD1. The junction had 8 bases not matched to a gene; V was cut back by 6 bases and J by 2 bases. The CDR3 is made up of 15 amino acids. Germline CDR1 MNHEY, CDR2 SMNVEV (reference sequence). The CDR3 DNA reads TGTGCCAGCAGGGGAGGACAGGGGTCTGCCTACGAGCAGTACTTC. Encoded protein: CASRGGQGSAYEQYF.

The chain employs TRBV4-1 and TRBJ2-6; possible D gene TRBD2, 6 bases. Germline V CDR1 and CDR2: MGHRA, YSYEKL. There are 17 residues in the CDR3. Trimming took 1 base from V and 2 from J, leaving 12 bases between them. CDR3 in amino acids: CASSQGPGGAGANVLTF. DNA for the CDR3: TGCGCCAGCAGCCAAGGACCAGGAGGGGCTGGGGCCAACGTCCTGACTTTC.